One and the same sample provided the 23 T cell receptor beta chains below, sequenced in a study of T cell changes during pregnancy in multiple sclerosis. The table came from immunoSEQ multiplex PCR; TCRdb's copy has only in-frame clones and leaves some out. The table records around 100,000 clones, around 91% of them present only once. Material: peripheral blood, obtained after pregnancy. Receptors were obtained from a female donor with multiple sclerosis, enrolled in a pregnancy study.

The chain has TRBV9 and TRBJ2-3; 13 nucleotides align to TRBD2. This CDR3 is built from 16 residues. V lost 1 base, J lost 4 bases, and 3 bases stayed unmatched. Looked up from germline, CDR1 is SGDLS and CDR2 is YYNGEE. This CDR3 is CASSVMGLAGSDTQYF. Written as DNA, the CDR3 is TGTGCCAGCAGCGTAATGGGACTAGCGGGATCAGATACGCAGTATTTT.

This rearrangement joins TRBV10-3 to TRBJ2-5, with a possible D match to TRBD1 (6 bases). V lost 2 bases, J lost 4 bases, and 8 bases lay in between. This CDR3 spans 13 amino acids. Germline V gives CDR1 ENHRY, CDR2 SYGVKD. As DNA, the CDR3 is TGTGCCATCAGTGAGACAGGGCCAGAGACCCAGTACTTC. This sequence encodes CAISETGPETQYF.

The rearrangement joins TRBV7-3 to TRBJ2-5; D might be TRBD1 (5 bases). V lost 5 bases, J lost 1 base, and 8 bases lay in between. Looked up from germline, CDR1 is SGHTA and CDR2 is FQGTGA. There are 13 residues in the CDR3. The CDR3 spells CASSLDTQETQYF. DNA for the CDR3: TGTGCCAGCAGCCTGGACACCCAAGAGACCCAGTACTTC.

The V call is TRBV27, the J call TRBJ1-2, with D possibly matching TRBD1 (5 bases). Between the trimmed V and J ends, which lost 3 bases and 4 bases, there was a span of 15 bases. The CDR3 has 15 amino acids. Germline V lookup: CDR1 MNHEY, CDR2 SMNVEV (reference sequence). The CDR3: CASSLDQGTFYGYTF. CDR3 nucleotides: TGTGCCAGCAGTTTGGATCAGGGAACCTTCTATGGCTACACCTTC.

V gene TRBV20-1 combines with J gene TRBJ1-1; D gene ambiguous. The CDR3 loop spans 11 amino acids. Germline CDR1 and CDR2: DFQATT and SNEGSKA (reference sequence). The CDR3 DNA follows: TGCAGCGCCAGAAGACTTTCTGAAGCTTTCTTT. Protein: CSARRLSEAFF.

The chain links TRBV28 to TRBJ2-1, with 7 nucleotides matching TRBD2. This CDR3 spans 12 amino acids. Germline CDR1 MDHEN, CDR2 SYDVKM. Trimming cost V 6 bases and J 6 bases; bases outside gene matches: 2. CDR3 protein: CASSGTTNEQFF. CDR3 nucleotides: TGTGCCAGCAGCGGGACTACCAATGAGCAGTTCTTC.

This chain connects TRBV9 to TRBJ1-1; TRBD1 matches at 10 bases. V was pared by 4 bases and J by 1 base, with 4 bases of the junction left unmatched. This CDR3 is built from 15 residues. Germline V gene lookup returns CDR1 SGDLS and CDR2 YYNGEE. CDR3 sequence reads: CASSPWDRGNTEAFF. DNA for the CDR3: TGTGCCAGCAGCCCATGGGACAGGGGGAACACTGAAGCTTTCTTT.

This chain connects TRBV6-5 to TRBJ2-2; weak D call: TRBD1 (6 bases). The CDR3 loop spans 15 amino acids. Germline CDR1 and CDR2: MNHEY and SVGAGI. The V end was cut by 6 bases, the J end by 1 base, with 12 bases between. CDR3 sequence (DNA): TGTGCCAGCAGAGTTACCAGGGGGAACACCGGGGAGCTGTTTTTT. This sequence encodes CASRVTRGNTGELFF.

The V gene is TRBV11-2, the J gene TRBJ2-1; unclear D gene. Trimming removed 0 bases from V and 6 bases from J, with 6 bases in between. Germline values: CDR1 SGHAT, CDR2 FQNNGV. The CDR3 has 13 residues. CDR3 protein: CASSLEAVNEQFF. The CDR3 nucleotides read TGTGCCAGCAGCTTAGAGGCAGTCAATGAGCAGTTCTTC.

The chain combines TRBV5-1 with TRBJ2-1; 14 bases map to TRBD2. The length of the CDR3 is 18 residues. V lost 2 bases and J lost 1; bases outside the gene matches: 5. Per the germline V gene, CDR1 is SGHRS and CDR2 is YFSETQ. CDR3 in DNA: TGCGCCAGCAGCTTTCGGACTAGCGGGGGGTCGTCCTACAATGAGCAGTTCTTC. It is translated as CASSFRTSGGSSYNEQFF. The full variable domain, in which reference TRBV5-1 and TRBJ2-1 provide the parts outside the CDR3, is KAGVTQTPRYLIKTRGQQVTLSCSPISGHRSVSWYQQTPGQGLQFLFEYFSETQRNKGNFPGRFSGRQFSNSRSEMNVSTLELGDSALYLCASSFRTSGGSSYNEQFFGPGTRLTVL.

DNA for the CDR3: TGCGCCAGCAGCCAAGATCGGTCTGTGTCTAGCGGGGAGGTCTGGGGGTCCGGGGAGCTGTTTTTT. As protein: CASSQDRSVSSGEVWGSGELFF. The V and J genes are TRBV4-3 and TRBJ2-2, with 9 positions matching TRBD2. CDR1 is LGHNA and CDR2 is YSLEER in the germline V gene. J gave up 6 bases and V 0 bases, and 23 bases lay outside the gene matches. This CDR3 region has 22 residues.

The CDR3 bases are TGTGCCAGCTCAGAACAGGGGACTGGGGCCAACGTCCTGACTTTC. This encodes CASSEQGTGANVLTF. The chain is built from TRBV18 and TRBJ2-6; 7 bases align to TRBD1. Trimming at V came to 5 bases and at J to 2 bases, leaving 3 bases not matched to a gene. Germline CDR1 and CDR2: KGHSH and LQKENI. This CDR3 is 15 amino acids long.

The CDR3 region has the DNA TGTGCCAGTCGAGGGAAAGGTGTCACTGAAGCTTTCTTT. Amino acids: CASRGKGVTEAFF. This chain links TRBV19 with TRBJ1-1; D remains unclear. The germline gives CDR1 LNHDA, CDR2 SQIVND (reference sequence). The CDR3 is 13 residues long. V was cut by 8 bases and J by 4 bases, with 14 bases left in between.

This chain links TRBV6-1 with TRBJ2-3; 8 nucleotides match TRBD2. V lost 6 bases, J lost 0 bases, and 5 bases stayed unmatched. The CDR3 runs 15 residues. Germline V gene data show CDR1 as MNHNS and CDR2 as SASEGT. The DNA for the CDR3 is TGTGCCAGCAGCCCCACGGGGGGGAGCACAGATACGCAGTATTTT. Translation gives CASSPTGGSTDTQYF.

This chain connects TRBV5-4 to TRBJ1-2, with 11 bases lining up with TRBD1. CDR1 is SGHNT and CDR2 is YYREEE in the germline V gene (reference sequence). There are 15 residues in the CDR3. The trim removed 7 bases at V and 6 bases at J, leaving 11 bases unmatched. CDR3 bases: TGTGCCAGCTCCTCGGACAGGGGGCGTTCGGATGGCTACACCTTC. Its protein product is CASSSDRGRSDGYTF.

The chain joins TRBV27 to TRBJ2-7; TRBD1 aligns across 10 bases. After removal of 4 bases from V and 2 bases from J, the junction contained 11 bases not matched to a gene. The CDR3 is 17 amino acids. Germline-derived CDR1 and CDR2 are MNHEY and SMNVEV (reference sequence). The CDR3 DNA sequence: TGTGCCAGCAGTTCGGGGACAGGGGCGAACCCCGCCTACGAGCAGTACTTC. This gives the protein CASSSGTGANPAYEQYF.

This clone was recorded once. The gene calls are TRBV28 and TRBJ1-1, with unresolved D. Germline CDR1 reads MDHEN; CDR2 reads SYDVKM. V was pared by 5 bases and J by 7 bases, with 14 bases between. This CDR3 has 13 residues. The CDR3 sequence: CASSPPDTGEAFF. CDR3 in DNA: TGTGCCAGCAGTCCCCCCGATACGGGTGAAGCTTTCTTT.

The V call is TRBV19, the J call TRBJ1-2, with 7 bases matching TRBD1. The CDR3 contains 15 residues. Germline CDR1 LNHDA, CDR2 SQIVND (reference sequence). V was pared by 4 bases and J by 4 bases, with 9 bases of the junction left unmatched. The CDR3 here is CASSTSPGQIYGYTF. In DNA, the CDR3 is TGTGCCAGTAGTACCTCACCGGGACAGATCTATGGCTACACCTTC.

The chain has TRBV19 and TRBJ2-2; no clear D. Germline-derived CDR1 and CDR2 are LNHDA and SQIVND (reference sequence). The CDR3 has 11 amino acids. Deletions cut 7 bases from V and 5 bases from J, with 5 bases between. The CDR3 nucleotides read TGTGCCAGTACCTTGACCGGGGAGCTGTTTTTT. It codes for CASTLTGELFF.

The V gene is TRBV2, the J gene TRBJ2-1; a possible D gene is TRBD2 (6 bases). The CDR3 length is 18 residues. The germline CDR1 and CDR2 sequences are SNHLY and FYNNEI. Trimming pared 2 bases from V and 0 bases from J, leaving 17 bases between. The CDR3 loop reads CASSEIGVGGRSYNEQFF. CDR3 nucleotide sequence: TGTGCCAGCAGTGAAATCGGGGTGGGAGGCCGCTCCTACAATGAGCAGTTCTTC. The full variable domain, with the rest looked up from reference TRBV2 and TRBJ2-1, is EPEVTQTPSHQVTQMGQEVILRCVPISNHLYFYWYRQILGQKVEFLVSFYNNEISEKSEIFDDQFSVERPDGSNFTLKIRSTKLEDSAMYFCASSEIGVGGRSYNEQFFGPGTRLTVL.

The CDR3 nucleotides are TGCGCCAGCAGCTTCGGACAGGGGGGTGAAGCTTTCTTT. This encodes CASSFGQGGEAFF. J is TRBJ1-1 and V is TRBV5-1; the match to TRBD1 covers 10 bases. With 2 bases clipped from V and 7 bases from J, the junction kept 2 bases outside the gene matches. The V gene's germline CDR1 is SGHRS and CDR2 YFSETQ. This CDR3 has 13 residues.

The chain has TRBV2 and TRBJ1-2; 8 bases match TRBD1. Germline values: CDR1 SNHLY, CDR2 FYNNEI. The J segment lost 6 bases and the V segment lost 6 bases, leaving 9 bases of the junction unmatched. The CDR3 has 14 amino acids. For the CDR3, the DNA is TGTGCCAGCAGGATGACAGGGGCGAGGGATGGCTACACCTTC. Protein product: CASRMTGARDGYTF. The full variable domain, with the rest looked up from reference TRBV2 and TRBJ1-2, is EPEVTQTPSHQVTQMGQEVILRCVPISNHLYFYWYRQILGQKVEFLVSFYNNEISEKSEIFDDQFSVERPDGSNFTLKIRSTKLEDSAMYFCASRMTGARDGYTFGSGTRLTVV.

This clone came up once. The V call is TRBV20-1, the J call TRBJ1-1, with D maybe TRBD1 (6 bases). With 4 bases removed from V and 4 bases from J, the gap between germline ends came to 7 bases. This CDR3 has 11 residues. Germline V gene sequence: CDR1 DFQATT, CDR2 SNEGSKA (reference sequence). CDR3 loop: CSATGATEAFF. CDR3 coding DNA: TGCAGTGCTACAGGGGCCACTGAAGCTTTCTTT.